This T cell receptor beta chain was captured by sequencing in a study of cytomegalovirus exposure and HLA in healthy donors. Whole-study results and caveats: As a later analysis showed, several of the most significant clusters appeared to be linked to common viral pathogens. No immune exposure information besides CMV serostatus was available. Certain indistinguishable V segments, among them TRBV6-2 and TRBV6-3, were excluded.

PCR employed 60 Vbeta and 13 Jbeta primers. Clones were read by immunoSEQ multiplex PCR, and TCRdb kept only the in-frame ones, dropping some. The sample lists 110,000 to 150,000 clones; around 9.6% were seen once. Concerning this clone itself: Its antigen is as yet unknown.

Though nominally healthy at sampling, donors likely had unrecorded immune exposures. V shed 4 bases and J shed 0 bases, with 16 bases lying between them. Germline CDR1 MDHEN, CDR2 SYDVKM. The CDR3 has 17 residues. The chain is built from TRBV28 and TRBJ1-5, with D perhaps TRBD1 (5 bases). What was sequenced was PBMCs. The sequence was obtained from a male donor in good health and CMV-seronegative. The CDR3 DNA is TGTGCCAGCAGTTCCGGGGGGGAGATCTATAGCAATCAGCCCCAGCATTTT. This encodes CASSSGGEIYSNQPQHF. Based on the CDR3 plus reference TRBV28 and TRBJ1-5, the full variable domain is DVKVTQSSRYLVKRTGEKVFLECVQDMDHENMFWYRQDPGLGLRLIYFSYDVKMKEKGDIPEGYSVSREKKERFSLILESASTNQTSMYLCASSSGGEIYSNQPQHFGDGTRLSIL.